Presented here are 30 T cell receptor beta chains from one specimen sequenced in a study of T cell responses to AZD1222 COVID-19 vaccine. Generated by immunoSEQ multiplex PCR, the TCRdb table keeps only in-frame clones and is missing some. Among 75,000 to 85,000 clones listed, approximately 86% were seen once. Here the sequenced sample was peripheral blood, taken on day 0 of AZD1222 vaccination. The receptors shown here come from an adult in good health.

V and J are TRBV19 and TRBJ1-5; D gene ambiguous. This CDR3 comprises 15 residues. The germline gives CDR1 LNHDA, CDR2 SQIVND (reference sequence). The V end was cut by 3 bases, the J end by 3 bases, with 12 bases between. The CDR3 is CASSIMSSFNQPQHF. CDR3 nucleotides: TGTGCCAGTAGTATTATGTCCAGTTTCAATCAGCCCCAGCATTTT.

This clone was observed a single time. The rearrangement uses TRBV3-1 (or the pseudogene TRBV3-2) and TRBJ1-5; D gene ambiguous. The germline V and J ends were trimmed by 1 base and 7 bases, with 11 bases remaining between them. Looked up from germline, CDR1 is LGHDT and CDR2 is YNNKEL (reference sequence). CDR3 size: 14 residues. The CDR3 loop is CASSQVLGIQPQHF. The CDR3 region has the DNA TGTGCCAGCAGCCAAGTTCTTGGGATCCAGCCCCAGCATTTT.

The V gene is TRBV4-3, the J gene TRBJ1-2; TRBD1 agrees at 7 bases. Trimming at V came to 3 bases and at J to 1 base, leaving 5 bases not matched to a gene. This CDR3 spans 15 amino acids. Germline-derived CDR1 and CDR2 are LGHNA and YSLEER. In DNA form, the CDR3 reads TGCGCCAGCAGCCATCGGGACAGCTTTAACTATGGCTACACCTTC. This gives the protein CASSHRDSFNYGYTF.

This chain uses TRBV30 with TRBJ1-5; D unresolved. The germline V and J ends were trimmed by 4 bases and 6 bases, with 19 bases remaining between them. Germline assignment: CDR1 GTSNPN and CDR2 SVGIG (reference sequence). This CDR3 spans 15 amino acids. The CDR3 region is CAWTLGSNWGQPQHF. DNA of the CDR3: TGTGCCTGGACCCTGGGATCGAATTGGGGTCAGCCCCAGCATTTT.

V usage is TRBV27 and J usage is TRBJ2-2; D may be TRBD1 (6 bases). CDR3 length: 18 residues. V was pared by 4 bases and J by 4 bases, with 22 bases between. Germline V gene sequence: CDR1 MNHEY, CDR2 SMNVEV (reference sequence). The CDR3 DNA reads as TGTGCCAGCAGTTCACACTGGGGGCTAGGAGTACCCACCGGGGAGCTGTTTTTT. Its translation is CASSSHWGLGVPTGELFF.

The chain couples TRBV19 to TRBJ1-2; 7 bases are a match to TRBD1. The CDR3 length is 16 residues. The V and J ends lost 8 bases and 3 bases, in that order; junction bases with no gene match: 15. CDR1 LNHDA and CDR2 SQIVND come from the germline V gene (reference sequence). CDR3 loop: CASLPVTGARDYGYTF. The DNA for the CDR3 is TGTGCCAGTCTTCCCGTTACAGGGGCTCGCGACTATGGCTACACCTTC.

This clone has only one observation. The chain employs TRBV28 and TRBJ1-6; D is possibly TRBD1 (6 bases). The length of the CDR3 is 13 residues. Per germline, CDR1 MDHEN and CDR2 SYDVKM. With 6 bases removed from V and 7 bases from J, the gap between germline ends came to 10 bases. The CDR3 reads CASRGGGNSPLHF. CDR3 sequence (DNA): TGTGCCAGCAGGGGAGGGGGGAATTCACCCCTCCACTTT.

This chain links TRBV9 with TRBJ2-1, with 10 bases matching TRBD2. The CDR3 totals 15 residues. Germline CDR1 reads SGDLS; CDR2 reads YYNGEE. J lost 8 bases, V lost 0 bases, and 5 bases had no gene match. The CDR3 loop is CASSVVTSGHDEQFF. CDR3 sequence (DNA): TGTGCCAGCAGCGTAGTGACTAGCGGGCATGATGAGCAGTTCTTC.

This clone was picked up one time. The chain has TRBV6-5 and TRBJ1-1; perhaps TRBD1 as D (5 bases). Trimming left V 6 bases short and J 0 bases short, with 14 bases between. The CDR3 spans 15 residues. The germline gives CDR1 MNHEY, CDR2 SVGAGI. The CDR3 DNA is TGTGCCAGCAGGGACGTGGGGCTCATGAACACTGAAGCTTTCTTT. Protein: CASRDVGLMNTEAFF.

The chain uses TRBV5-1 and TRBJ1-2; 7 bases agree with TRBD1. V shed 3 bases and J 7 bases; nucleotides not matched to a gene: 9. Germline assignment: CDR1 SGHRS and CDR2 YFSETQ. This CDR3 is built from 14 residues. CDR3 nucleotides: TGCGCCAGCAGCTCAGGTACAGGGGTGCGTGGCTACACCTTC. This translates into CASSSGTGVRGYTF.

The chain couples TRBV7-8 to TRBJ1-5; 7 bases fit TRBD1. There are 15 residues in the CDR3. The V and J ends lost 2 bases and 6 bases, in that order; junction bases with no gene match: 7. Germline V gives CDR1 SGHVS, CDR2 FQNEAQ. CDR3 amino acids: CASSLSPRGAQPQHF. In nucleotides, the CDR3 is TGTGCCAGCAGCTTAAGCCCCAGGGGGGCTCAGCCCCAGCATTTT.

This clone was observed a handful of times. The CDR3 region has the DNA TGTGCCACCAGTGATGGGGGACGGGATAATTCACCCCTCCACTTT. This codes for CATSDGGRDNSPLHF. The chain combines TRBV24-1 with TRBJ1-6; tentatively, D is TRBD1 (5 bases). The CDR3 spans 15 residues. In germline, CDR1 is KGHDR, CDR2 SFDVKD. V was cut by 3 bases and J by 5 bases, with 10 bases left in between.

This clone appeared a single time. The gene calls are TRBV4-3 and TRBJ1-6; 10 bases agree with TRBD1. From germline, CDR1 is LGHNA and CDR2 YSLEER. V lost 6 bases and J lost 7; bases outside the gene matches: 3. The CDR3 contains 14 residues. The CDR3 is CASSGTGENSPLHF. CDR3 coding DNA: TGCGCCAGCAGTGGGACAGGGGAGAATTCACCCCTCCACTTT.

The chain couples TRBV16 to TRBJ2-7; perhaps TRBD2 as D (6 bases). From germline, CDR1 is KGHSY and CDR2 FQNENV. V lost 1 base and J lost 3, with 19 bases in between. The CDR3 loop spans 17 amino acids. The CDR3 coding sequence is TGTGCCAGCAGCCAATGGCAGACCTCGGAGGAGGGCTACGAGCAGTACTTC. Translated, it gives CASSQWQTSEEGYEQYF.

The chain carries TRBV7-9 and TRBJ1-2; TRBD1 might be the D (6 bases). V lost 5 bases and J lost 3, with 16 bases in between. CDR1 SEHNR and CDR2 FQNEAQ come from the germline V gene (reference sequence). This CDR3 is 15 amino acids long. CDR3 sequence (DNA): TGTGCCAGCAGCATCTACAGGGAACAAGACTATGGCTACACCTTC. Translating gives CASSIYREQDYGYTF.

V usage is TRBV5-1 and J usage is TRBJ1-4; no definite D call. The length of the CDR3 is 15 residues. Germline V CDR1 and CDR2: SGHRS, YFSETQ. V lost 4 bases to trimming and J lost 0 bases, with 10 bases between them. CDR3 bases: TGCGCCAGCAGCGATCAGAGTCCAACTAATGAAAAACTGTTTTTT. Its protein is CASSDQSPTNEKLFF.

The V and J genes are TRBV28 and TRBJ1-2; 8 nucleotides match TRBD1. The CDR3 consists of 13 residues. V shed 6 bases, J shed 3 bases, and the junction held 3 bases outside the gene matches. Germline V gene data show CDR1 as MDHEN and CDR2 as SYDVKM. In nucleotides, the CDR3 is TGTGCCAGCAGGGTGGACAGGGACTATGGCTACACCTTC. Protein sequence: CASRVDRDYGYTF.

This clone has a handful of counts. The chain combines TRBV5-1 with TRBJ1-3; D may be TRBD1 (5 bases). The CDR3 sequence is 18 residues long. V was pared by 1 base and J by 0 bases, with 17 bases between. Per the germline V gene, CDR1 is SGHRS and CDR2 is YFSETQ. CDR3 nucleotide sequence: TGCGCCAGCAGCTTGTCCGGGACGGCCCTTTTCTCTGGAAACACCATATATTTT. Protein sequence: CASSLSGTALFSGNTIYF.

This chain connects TRBV19 to TRBJ2-3, with D tentatively TRBD2 (5 bases). Germline CDR1 LNHDA, CDR2 SQIVND (reference sequence). There are 15 residues in the CDR3. Trimming shortened V by 3 bases and J by 1 base, and 11 bases separated the two germline ends. CDR3 in amino acids: CASSIEGFGTDTQYF. The CDR3 coding sequence is TGTGCCAGTAGTATTGAGGGTTTCGGCACAGATACGCAGTATTTT. Filled out from reference TRBV19 and TRBJ2-3, the complete variable domain reads DGGITQSPKYLFRKEGQNVTLSCEQNLNHDAMYWYRQDPGQGLRLIYYSQIVNDFQKGDIAEGYSVSREKKESFPLTVTSAQKNPTAFYLCASSIEGFGTDTQYFGPGTRLTVL.

The chain joins TRBV16 to TRBJ2-1; possible D gene TRBD2, 6 bases. The CDR3 loop spans 15 amino acids. V lost 0 bases, J lost 5 bases, and 11 bases lay in between. The germline gives CDR1 KGHSY, CDR2 FQNENV. The CDR3 region has the DNA TGTGCCAGCAGCCAATCTCCGGGAGCCGACAATGAGCAGTTCTTC. It codes for CASSQSPGADNEQFF.

The J gene is TRBJ1-2, the V gene TRBV28; a weak D match, TRBD1 (5 bases). V lost 4 bases, J lost 0 bases, and 12 bases lay in between. CDR1 and CDR2 (germline): MDHEN, SYDVKM. This CDR3 is 15 amino acids long. The CDR3: CASSYATGANYGYTF. CDR3 DNA sequence: TGTGCCAGCAGTTACGCTACAGGAGCTAACTATGGCTACACCTTC.

The chain links TRBV7-3 to TRBJ2-1; TRBD2 matches at 10 bases. The CDR3 extends over 18 amino acids. J lost 6 bases, V lost 0 bases, and 11 bases had no gene match. Germline CDR1 SGHTA, CDR2 FQGTGA. DNA for the CDR3: TGTGCCAGCAGCTTAACGCCCCCGTCAGCGGGAGGGCCCAATGAGCAGTTCTTC. It yields the protein CASSLTPPSAGGPNEQFF.

The chain couples TRBV11-1 to TRBJ2-7, with a weak D call TRBD2 (5 bases). CDR1 and CDR2 (germline): SGHAT, FQDESV (reference sequence). V gave up 3 bases and J gave up 3 bases, with 12 bases separating them. The length of the CDR3 is 14 residues. CDR3 sequence (DNA): TGTGCCAGCAGCTTGTCAGGCGGACTCTACGAGCAGTACTTC. It codes for CASSLSGGLYEQYF.

The gene calls are TRBV12-5 and TRBJ1-5, with 7 bases fitting TRBD1. This CDR3 is built from 15 residues. Germline CDR1 is LGHNT and CDR2 is FRNRAP. V lost 6 bases to trimming and J lost 2 bases; unmatched junction nucleotides: 7. CDR3 protein: CASGYTGEGNQPQHF. The CDR3 DNA reads TGTGCTAGTGGGTATACAGGGGAGGGCAATCAGCCCCAGCATTTT.

CDR3 in amino acids: CASSLVLIQSRGAYGYTF. The DNA of the CDR3 is TGTGCCAGCAGCTTGGTCCTAATACAGTCTCGGGGGGCCTATGGCTACACCTTC. The chain uses TRBV5-5 and TRBJ1-2; perhaps TRBD1 as D (6 bases). V was cut by 0 bases and J by 4 bases, with 22 bases left in between. The germline V gene encodes CDR1 SGHKS and CDR2 YYEKEE (reference sequence). The CDR3 loop spans 18 amino acids.

This chain links TRBV5-1 with TRBJ1-4; maybe TRBD1 (6 bases). Germline V gives CDR1 SGHRS, CDR2 YFSETQ. The CDR3 is made up of 14 amino acids. V was clipped by 6 bases and J by 4 bases, with 13 bases between them. The CDR3 region is CASTSGVSNEKLFF. The CDR3 nucleotides are TGCGCCAGCACCTCAGGGGTCAGTAATGAAAAACTGTTTTTT.

J is TRBJ2-2 and V is TRBV19; D is undetermined. Germline V gives CDR1 LNHDA, CDR2 SQIVND (reference sequence). V gave up 1 base and J gave up 6 bases, with 6 bases separating them. This CDR3 has 13 residues. CDR3 in DNA: TGTGCCAGTAGTATAGGGGATCCCGGGGAGCTGTTTTTT. This translates into CASSIGDPGELFF.

The rearrangement links TRBV2 to TRBJ2-5; 8 bases match TRBD2. V was pared by 9 bases and J by 5 bases, with 5 bases of the junction left unmatched. The CDR3 contains 12 residues. CDR1 SNHLY and CDR2 FYNNEI come from the germline V gene. The CDR3 bases are TGTGCCAGTAGCGGGAACGGGGAGACCCAGTACTTC. Its translation: CASSGNGETQYF. Together with reference TRBV2 and TRBJ2-5, the CDR3 gives the full variable domain: EPEVTQTPSHQVTQMGQEVILRCVPISNHLYFYWYRQILGQKVEFLVSFYNNEISEKSEIFDDQFSVERPDGSNFTLKIRSTKLEDSAMYFCASSGNGETQYFGPGTRLLVL.

The chain uses TRBV6-1 and TRBJ1-2, with 10 bases identical to TRBD1. CDR3 length equals 16 residues. From germline, CDR1 is MNHNS and CDR2 SASEGT. The V gene end was trimmed by 2 bases and the J gene end by 2 bases; junction bases not matched to a gene: 5. The CDR3 coding sequence is TGTGCCAGCAGTGAACGGGGACAGGGGAGGAACTATGGCTACACCTTC. Amino acids: CASSERGQGRNYGYTF.

This clone turned up a few times. The chain recombines TRBV19 with TRBJ1-3; possible D gene TRBD1, 5 bases. The V end lost 3 bases, the J end lost 0 bases, and 12 bases lay between the germline ends. CDR3 length: 16 amino acids. CDR1 and CDR2 (germline): LNHDA, SQIVND (reference sequence). CDR3 coding DNA: TGTGCCAGTAGTATTGGACAAGGATTCTCTGGAAACACCATATATTTT. Translation gives CASSIGQGFSGNTIYF.